The entry that follows covers one TCR beta chain sequence. Antigen unknown. Germline lookup yields CDR1 LGHNA and CDR2 YNFKEQ. Trimming took off 7 bases at V and 4 bases at J, with 7 bases between the two ends. The CDR3 runs 12 residues. Vbeta (60) and Jbeta (13) primers were used in the PCR. The data were produced by immunoSEQ multiplex PCR, yet TCRdb's version contains in-frame clones alone and is incomplete. The repertoire includes 150,000 to 200,000 clones, approximately 79% of them detected once, and more than 1.5% sits in the top ten. The sample comes from a study of cytomegalovirus exposure and HLA in healthy donors. Notes on the study in general: The likely origin of a cluster of highly shared sequence variants was a sequencing artifact.

The sequenced material came from PBMCs. This TCR derives from a girl under 18 in good health and CMV-seropositive. The V gene is TRBV4-2, the J gene TRBJ1-4, with D possibly matching TRBD1 (5 bases). Here the CDR3 reads CASKGLNEKLFF. The CDR3, as DNA: TGTGCCAGCAAGGGACTTAATGAAAAACTGTTTTTT.